These 24 T cell receptor beta chains were sequenced from one sample in a study of cytomegalovirus exposure and HLA in healthy donors. Use of 60 Vbeta and 13 Jbeta primers characterized the PCR. Here immunoSEQ multiplex PCR was the method, and the copy in TCRdb shows in-frame clones only, minus some. The sample contains under 250,000 clones, more than 75% of which appear only once. The sequenced material came from PBMCs. The receptors come from a male donor in good health and CMV-seronegative.

On this clone itself: A read error may produce the germline difference seen at one junction end. V is TRBV28 and J is TRBJ2-7, with 8 bases fitting TRBD2. CDR3 length: 15 amino acids. The germline CDR1 and CDR2 sequences are MDHEN and SYDVKM. The CDR3 coding sequence is TGTGCCCGCAGCCCCTCCCGACTAGCGAACCACGAGCAGTACTTC. Translated, it gives CARSPSRLANHEQYF.

This chain joins TRBV4-2 and TRBJ2-1; D ambiguous. This CDR3 is 17 amino acids long. Trimming took 4 bases from V and 0 from J, leaving 16 bases between them. Germline CDR1 is LGHNA and CDR2 is YNFKEQ. CDR3 region: CASSLSSRSSSYNEQFF. The DNA for the CDR3 is TGTGCCAGCAGCCTCTCGAGCCGGTCCTCCTCCTACAATGAGCAGTTCTTC.

The gene calls are TRBV30 and TRBJ1-2; D uncertain. Trimming shortened V by 7 bases and J by 4 bases, and 13 bases separated the two germline ends. The CDR3 loop spans 12 amino acids. Germline CDR1 GTSNPN, CDR2 SVGIG (reference sequence). Here the CDR3 reads CASYGLLYGYTF. CDR3 coding DNA: TGTGCCTCGTACGGACTGCTCTATGGCTACACCTTC.

The rearrangement joins TRBV6-5 to TRBJ1-2; D gene unclear. Germline-derived CDR1 and CDR2 are MNHEY and SVGAGI. The CDR3 runs 14 residues. The V end was cut by 6 bases, the J end by 8 bases, with 19 bases between. The CDR3 sequence: CASSQRGRERGYTF. The CDR3, as DNA: TGTGCCAGCAGCCAACGCGGGCGGGAGAGGGGCTACACCTTC.

The chain carries TRBV11-3 and TRBJ1-1; 7 positions match TRBD1. V dropped 5 bases and J dropped 2; count of bases not matched to a gene: 2. CDR1 is SGHNT and CDR2 is YENEEA in the germline V gene. This CDR3 has 13 residues. The CDR3 coding sequence is TGTGCCAGCAGCCGACAGGGAAACACTGAAGCTTTCTTT. Translation gives CASSRQGNTEAFF.

This chain connects TRBV1 to TRBJ1-5. TRBV1 is noted as a pseudogene. The CDR3 is made up of 14 amino acids. The CDR3 protein is CTSSHSPANQPQHF. Here the CDR3 DNA reads TGCACCAGCAGTCACTCCCCCGCGAATCAGCCCCAGCATTTT.

This clone was counted a single time. This chain links TRBV27 with TRBJ2-3; 7 positions agree with TRBD2. V lost 6 bases and J lost 0; bases outside the gene matches: 3. The CDR3 sequence is 14 residues long. CDR1 and CDR2 from the germline V gene are MNHEY and SMNVEV (reference sequence). The DNA for the CDR3 is TGTGCCAGCAGCCCGGGACTAAGCACAGATACGCAGTATTTT. This translates into CASSPGLSTDTQYF.

This CDR3 is CASSATGTWNEKLFF. The DNA for the CDR3 is TGTGCCAGCAGCGCGACAGGAACTTGGAATGAAAAACTGTTTTTT. The chain carries TRBV9 and TRBJ1-4; D may be TRBD1 (6 bases). Deletions cut 3 bases from V and 5 bases from J, with 14 bases between. This CDR3 has 15 residues. CDR1 is SGDLS, CDR2 YYNGEE, per germline.

The chain has TRBV6-1 and TRBJ2-7; 7 bases match TRBD2. The CDR3 extends over 17 amino acids. Looked up from germline, CDR1 is MNHNS and CDR2 is SASEGT. Germline trimming cut 2 bases from V and 0 bases from J; bases unmatched to any gene: 10. The CDR3 loop reads CASSEWYPAGSSYEQYF. The DNA for the CDR3 is TGTGCCAGCAGTGAATGGTATCCAGCGGGGAGCTCCTACGAGCAGTACTTC.

The chain combines TRBV5-1 with TRBJ2-3; maybe TRBD1 (5 bases). CDR3 size: 14 residues. Looked up from germline, CDR1 is SGHRS and CDR2 is YFSETQ. Deletions cut 6 bases from V and 3 bases from J, with 14 bases between. CDR3 amino acids: CASILGQGTDTQYF. The CDR3 nucleotides are TGCGCCAGCATCCTGGGGCAGGGAACAGATACGCAGTATTTT.

CDR3 in amino acids: CASSGPSGNQPQHF. The CDR3 DNA follows: TGTGCCAGCAGTGGTCCGTCGGGCAATCAGCCCCAGCATTTT. The chain links TRBV25-1 to TRBJ1-5; the D is unclear. In germline, CDR1 is MGHDK, CDR2 SYGVNS. The CDR3 contains 14 residues. The ends were cut back, 4 bases at V and 2 bases at J, with 9 bases in the middle. The entire variable domain, with the rest obtained from reference TRBV25-1 and TRBJ1-5, is as follows: EADIYQTPRYLVIGTGKKITLECSQTMGHDKMYWYQQDPGMELHLIHYSYGVNSTEKGDLSSESTVSRIRTEHFPLTLESARPSHTSQYLCASSGPSGNQPQHFGDGTRLSIL.

The table lists this clone with a count of one. V and J are TRBV6-4 and TRBJ1-1; maybe TRBD1 (5 bases). V was clipped by 6 bases and J by 4 bases, with 18 bases between them. The CDR3 consists of 15 residues. From germline, CDR1 is MRHNA and CDR2 SNTAGT. The CDR3 bases are TGTGCCAGCAGCCCCGGGGTTGGGGGGGGCACTGAAGCTTTCTTT. Translation: CASSPGVGGGTEAFF.

The CDR3 sequence is CASSLGLAGSAEQFF. The CDR3 coding sequence is TGTGCCAGCAGCTTAGGTCTAGCGGGATCAGCTGAGCAGTTCTTC. The chain combines TRBV7-3 with TRBJ2-1, with 9 bases lining up with TRBD2. CDR3 length: 15 amino acids. CDR1 SGHTA and CDR2 FQGTGA come from the germline V gene. Germline trimming cut 2 bases from V and 9 bases from J; bases unmatched to any gene: 8.

The rearrangement links TRBV6-6 to TRBJ2-7, with D unresolved. Germline V gene data show CDR1 as MNHNY and CDR2 as SVGAGI (reference sequence). This CDR3 contains 13 residues. V shed 6 bases and J shed 2 bases, with 11 bases lying between them. This CDR3 is CASSPRETYEQYF. DNA of the CDR3: TGTGCCAGCAGCCCCCGCGAGACCTACGAGCAGTACTTC.

The chain joins TRBV6-6 to TRBJ2-3; D perhaps matches TRBD2 (6 bases). Germline values: CDR1 MNHNY, CDR2 SVGAGI (reference sequence). The V end lost 4 bases, the J end lost 2 bases, and 7 bases lay between the germline ends. This CDR3 is 13 amino acids long. CDR3 coding DNA: TGTGCCAGCAGTTCGGACTACACAGATACGCAGTATTTT. Translated, it gives CASSSDYTDTQYF.

The chain uses TRBV5-4 and TRBJ2-1; 7 bases are a match to TRBD1. The CDR3 has 13 residues. Per germline, CDR1 SGHNT and CDR2 YYREEE (reference sequence). V dropped 0 bases and J dropped 6; count of bases not matched to a gene: 0. The DNA of the CDR3 is TGTGCCAGCAGCTTGGACAGGGGCAATGAGCAGTTCTTC. This sequence encodes CASSLDRGNEQFF.

The genes are TRBV6-4 and TRBJ2-7; tentative D call: TRBD2 (5 bases). CDR3 length: 15 residues. Trimming shortened V by 3 bases and J by 6 bases, and 18 bases separated the two germline ends. Germline CDR1 reads MRHNA; CDR2 reads SNTAGT. The CDR3 bases are TGTGCCAGCAGTGAAGCGGCAGGCGGGCGAGCCGAGCAGTACTTC. Translating it yields CASSEAAGGRAEQYF.

The rearrangement joins TRBV9 to TRBJ1-3, with 10 bases aligning to TRBD1. The CDR3 spans 16 residues. Trimming at V came to 3 bases and at J to 5 bases, leaving 8 bases not matched to a gene. CDR1 is SGDLS and CDR2 is YYNGEE in the germline V gene. The CDR3 reads CASSARGDRGRNTIYF. DNA of the CDR3: TGTGCCAGCAGCGCCAGAGGGGACAGGGGACGAAACACCATATATTTT.

This clone has only a few counts. This chain joins TRBV11-2 and TRBJ2-7, with D possibly TRBD1 on 5 matching bases. Trimming took off 3 bases at V and 0 bases at J, with 12 bases between the two ends. Germline CDR1 SGHAT, CDR2 FQNNGV. This CDR3 contains 15 residues. CDR3 residues: CASSFSSQGSYEQYF. In nucleotides, the CDR3 is TGTGCCAGCAGCTTTAGCTCCCAGGGCTCCTACGAGCAGTACTTC.

This clone was seen a handful of times. CDR3 residues: CASSLGASGSTDTQYF. The CDR3 DNA sequence: TGTGCCAGCAGCTTAGGGGCTAGCGGTTCCACAGATACGCAGTATTTT. The gene calls are TRBV7-8 and TRBJ2-3, with 7 bases fitting TRBD2. Losses at the gene ends were 1 base for V and 2 bases for J; bases not matched to a gene: 6. The CDR3 covers 16 residues. Per germline, CDR1 SGHVS and CDR2 FQNEAQ.

V is TRBV10-3 and J is TRBJ1-1, with 9 bases that match TRBD1. This CDR3 contains 15 residues. V gave up 3 bases and J gave up 4 bases; unmatched junction bases: 6. Germline V gene sequence: CDR1 ENHRY, CDR2 SYGVKD. The CDR3 is CAISEFRDRATEAFF. CDR3 in DNA: TGTGCCATCAGTGAATTCCGGGACAGGGCCACTGAAGCTTTCTTT.

The chain uses TRBV9 and TRBJ2-2; D is unresolved. CDR3 length: 14 residues. Germline V gene lookup returns CDR1 SGDLS and CDR2 YYNGEE. Trimming left V 2 bases short and J 0 bases short, with 5 bases between. In DNA, the CDR3 is TGTGCCAGCAGCGTTTCTCCGAACACCGGGGAGCTGTTTTTT. This encodes CASSVSPNTGELFF.

The CDR3 spells CASSVAGGDNEQFF. DNA for the CDR3: TGTGCCAGCAGTGTAGCGGGAGGAGACAATGAGCAGTTCTTC. This rearrangement joins TRBV2 to TRBJ2-1; TRBD2 matches 10 bases. CDR1 is SNHLY, CDR2 FYNNEI, per germline. The CDR3 runs 14 residues. V lost 4 bases to trimming and J lost 5 bases; unmatched junction nucleotides: 2.

V and J are TRBV27 and TRBJ1-5, with D perhaps matching TRBD1 (6 bases). Trimming removed 4 bases from V and 3 bases from J, with 13 bases in between. The germline V gene has CDR1 MNHEY and CDR2 SMNVEV (reference sequence). The CDR3 runs 15 residues. The CDR3 coding sequence is TGTGCCAGCAGTTCCGGGGGGGCCTACAATCAGCCCCAGCATTTT. Translation gives CASSSGGAYNQPQHF.